This TCR beta chain originates from a study of blood T cell repertoires in COVID-19. Ages ranged from 18 to 89 years, with residence in about 23 US areas. Cohorts were based on clinical histories the participants reported. A case of COVID-19 had been met by exposed participants within 2 weeks before study entry. In the authors' workflow: Estimated nucleated cell counts came from reference gene primer amplification. TCRdb's table, derived via immunoSEQ multiplex PCR, lists solely in-frame clones and lacks some. V, J and clone size were drawn from that table, and D and trimming were deduced from the DNA. The repertoire consists of approximately 340,000 clones, with approximately 90% occurring once and the leading ten covering 0.86%. This CDR3 comprises 12 residues. V lost 8 bases, J lost 5 bases, and 12 bases lay in between. Per the germline V gene, CDR1 is LNHDA and CDR2 is SQIVND (reference sequence).

V gene TRBV19 combines with J gene TRBJ1-1; possible D gene TRBD1, 6 bases. Sequencing input: PBMCs or T cells enriched from blood (not recorded which). This clonotype was sampled from a middle-aged woman who had been exposed to COVID-19. The DNA of the CDR3 is TGTGCCAGTCAGCAGGGGTGGACTGAAGCTTTCTTT. Encoded protein: CASQQGWTEAFF.